These 30 T cell receptor beta chains came from one sample sequenced in a study of blood T cell repertoires in COVID-19 (dated by TCRdb to 2019 to 2021). Receptor amplification or capture employed the immunoSEQ multiplex PCR assay. Entries here come from immuneACCESS through TCRdb and include only in-frame sequences with V and J called. Some clones fail to appear in such tables; in the studies checked, an unresolved V gene covers under half of the shortfall, and the cause of the remainder is unknown. The table for this sample lists approximately 300,000 clones; 87% of them were counted only once. The ten top clones hold approximately 2.2% of the sample. Sequenced: peripheral blood. The receptor source for this set is a man between 18 and 35 years old with active or convalescent COVID-19.

The CDR3 DNA sequence: TGTGCCAGCAGTGAAGCCCGGAACACTGAAGCTTTCTTT. This sequence encodes CASSEARNTEAFF. The genes are TRBV6-1 and TRBJ1-1; no clear D. The CDR3 is 13 residues long. Germline loops: CDR1 MNHNS, CDR2 SASEGT. V was shortened by 0 bases and J by 1 base, with 3 bases between the two germline ends.

The V gene is TRBV19, the J gene TRBJ2-5, with TRBD1 matching over 7 bases. Germline loops: CDR1 LNHDA, CDR2 SQIVND (reference sequence). The CDR3 extends over 15 amino acids. The V and J ends lost 3 bases and 4 bases, in that order; junction bases with no gene match: 8. In nucleotides, the CDR3 is TGTGCCAGTAGTATTGGAACAGGGGCCGCAGAGACCCAGTACTTC. Translated, it gives CASSIGTGAAETQYF. Based on the CDR3 plus reference TRBV19 and TRBJ2-5, the full variable domain is DGGITQSPKYLFRKEGQNVTLSCEQNLNHDAMYWYRQDPGQGLRLIYYSQIVNDFQKGDIAEGYSVSREKKESFPLTVTSAQKNPTAFYLCASSIGTGAAETQYFGPGTRLLVL.

This clone was recorded once. The DNA for the CDR3 is TGCGCCAGCAGCCCGGTGGGGACTATGAGGTTCTTC. As protein: CASSPVGTMRFF. The V and J genes are TRBV5-1 and TRBJ2-1; TRBD2 matches at 7 bases. The CDR3 runs 12 residues. The V gene's germline CDR1 is SGHRS and CDR2 YFSETQ. After removal of 4 bases from V and 15 bases from J, the junction contained 10 bases not matched to a gene. Full variable domain (rest looked up from reference TRBV5-1 and TRBJ2-1): KAGVTQTPRYLIKTRGQQVTLSCSPISGHRSVSWYQQTPGQGLQFLFEYFSETQRNKGNFPGRFSGRQFSNSRSEMNVSTLELGDSALYLCASSPVGTMRFFGPGTRLTVL.

Details on this clone: Its ends do not fully match the called genes, so a read error is possible. The V and J genes are TRBV9 and TRBJ2-2, with D possibly matching TRBD2 (5 bases). The CDR3 runs to 15 residues. Germline CDR1 SGDLS, CDR2 YYNGEE. The CDR3 region is CASGVFPEGPGELFF. The CDR3 bases are TGTGCCAGCGGCGTTTTCCCCGAGGGTCCCGGGGAGCTGTTTTTT.

V usage is TRBV4-2 and J usage is TRBJ2-7; D possibly corresponds to TRBD1 (6 bases). CDR3 length: 15 residues. The V gene's germline CDR1 is LGHNA and CDR2 YNFKEQ. V lost 4 bases, J lost 2 bases, and 15 bases lay in between. The CDR3 region has the DNA TGTGCCAGCAGCCCCGTCCCGGGACAAACCTACGAGCAGTACTTC. It encodes CASSPVPGQTYEQYF.

The rearrangement joins TRBV19 to TRBJ2-7; D might be TRBD2 (5 bases). V was shortened by 4 bases and J by 8 bases, with 12 bases between the two germline ends. This CDR3 is 12 amino acids long. Germline CDR1 and CDR2: LNHDA and SQIVND (reference sequence). CDR3 bases: TGTGCCAGTAGTAACCGGGAAGCCAAGCAGTACTTC. Protein sequence: CASSNREAKQYF.

The chain joins TRBV6-2 or TRBV6-3 to TRBJ1-2; 10 bases are a match to TRBD1. CDR1 MNHEY and CDR2 SVGEGT come from the germline V gene. V was clipped by 4 bases and J by 3 bases; unmatched bases: 11. The CDR3 consists of 17 residues. The CDR3 nucleotides are TGTGCCAGCAGTTGGGCCGGACAGGGGGTCCCCCACTATGGCTACACCTTC. It codes for CASSWAGQGVPHYGYTF.

The chain recombines TRBV29-1 with TRBJ1-2; no clear D. V was clipped by 0 bases and J by 7 bases, with 12 bases between them. This CDR3 spans 13 amino acids. Germline V CDR1 and CDR2: SQVTM, ANQGSEA. The CDR3, as DNA: TGCAGCGTTGAAGAGTTGACGGGAGGTGGCTACACCTTC. This encodes CSVEELTGGGYTF.

V is TRBV7-2 and J is TRBJ2-7, with 8 nucleotides matching TRBD2. Per the germline V gene, CDR1 is SGHTA and CDR2 is FQGNSA. J was trimmed by 3 bases and V by 6 bases; bases with no gene match: 7. This CDR3 comprises 14 residues. The CDR3 spells CASRDGTRGYEQYF. CDR3 in DNA: TGTGCCAGCAGGGACGGGACTAGAGGCTACGAGCAGTACTTC. The full variable domain, rest sourced from reference TRBV7-2 and TRBJ2-7, is GAGVSQSPSNKVTEKGKDVELRCDPISGHTALYWYRQSLGQGLEFLIYFQGNSAPDKSGLPSDRFSAERTGGSVSTLTIQRTQQEDSAVYLCASRDGTRGYEQYFGPGTRLTVT.

The CDR3 here is CASSEGARNEKLFF. In nucleotides, the CDR3 is TGTGCCAGCTCTGAGGGGGCGCGGAATGAAAAACTGTTTTTT. The V call is TRBV18, the J call TRBJ1-4, with 7 bases lining up with TRBD1. V lost 6 bases to trimming and J lost 5 bases; unmatched junction nucleotides: 6. CDR1 and CDR2 from the germline V gene are KGHSH and LQKENI. This CDR3 region has 14 residues.

For this clone: One end of the junction fails to match germline, which may point to a read error. This chain connects TRBV5-1 to TRBJ2-7, with TRBD1 identical over 7 bases. The germline gives CDR1 SGHRS, CDR2 YFSETQ. The CDR3 covers 13 residues. The CDR3 spells CASSLDRPGQCCF. CDR3 nucleotide sequence: TGCGCCAGCAGCTTGGATAGACCGGGACAGTGTTGCTTC.

The chain uses TRBV2 and TRBJ2-7; tentatively, D is TRBD2 (7 bases). CDR3 size: 15 residues. Between the trimmed V and J ends, which lost 0 bases and 1 base, there was a span of 10 bases. CDR1 and CDR2 (germline): SNHLY, FYNNEI. CDR3 amino acids: CASSEARGLSYEQYF. The CDR3 DNA follows: TGTGCCAGCAGTGAAGCGCGGGGGCTATCCTACGAGCAGTACTTC.

This rearrangement joins TRBV7-7 to TRBJ2-6, with 9 bases identical to TRBD1. Germline CDR1 is SSHAT and CDR2 is FNYEAQ (reference sequence). There are 18 residues in the CDR3. The V and J ends lost 5 bases and 2 bases, in that order; junction bases with no gene match: 10. In nucleotides, the CDR3 is TGTGCCAGCAGCCGCCTGGGGACAGGGTTCACTGGGGCCAACGTCCTGACTTTC. It translates to CASSRLGTGFTGANVLTF.

This clone was observed a handful of times. V and J are TRBV4-1 and TRBJ1-5; 8 bases line up with TRBD1. This CDR3 spans 19 amino acids. Germline V gene sequence: CDR1 MGHRA, CDR2 YSYEKL. The junction had 16 bases not matched to a gene; V was cut back by 3 bases and J by 3 bases. The CDR3 sequence: CASSHTTRQGIPPNQPQHF. The CDR3 DNA reads as TGCGCCAGCAGCCACACGACGCGACAGGGGATCCCCCCCAATCAGCCCCAGCATTTT.

V is TRBV18 and J is TRBJ1-6; tentative D call: TRBD1 (5 bases). Germline V gene sequence: CDR1 KGHSH, CDR2 LQKENI. The V and J ends lost 7 bases and 8 bases respectively, with 12 bases between them. CDR3 length: 13 residues. The CDR3 bases are TGTGCCAGCTTGATAGCGGGGGATTCACCCCTCCACTTT. Residues: CASLIAGDSPLHF.

This chain uses TRBV9 with TRBJ2-1; 9 bases are a match to TRBD2. Germline values: CDR1 SGDLS, CDR2 YYNGEE. The CDR3 runs to 16 residues. Trimming removed 1 base from V and 1 base from J; junction bases left unmatched: 3. The CDR3 is CASSVSSGISYNEQFF. DNA for the CDR3: TGTGCCAGCAGCGTATCTAGCGGGATATCCTACAATGAGCAGTTCTTC.

This rearrangement joins TRBV27 to TRBJ1-6; D gene ambiguous. Germline V gives CDR1 MNHEY, CDR2 SMNVEV (reference sequence). The CDR3 loop spans 18 amino acids. Trimming shortened V by 5 bases and J by 0 bases, and 17 bases separated the two germline ends. The CDR3 spells CASSPYRRESSYNSPLHF. DNA for the CDR3: TGTGCCAGCAGTCCTTACAGAAGGGAGAGCTCCTATAATTCACCCCTCCACTTT.

This chain uses TRBV5-1 with TRBJ1-2; TRBD1 might be the D (5 bases). The ends were cut back, 4 bases at V and 6 bases at J, with 19 bases in the middle. Germline V gene lookup returns CDR1 SGHRS and CDR2 YFSETQ. This CDR3 has 15 amino acids. The CDR3 region is CASSTGWGFGHGYTF. The CDR3 DNA sequence: TGCGCCAGCAGCACAGGTTGGGGTTTCGGTCATGGCTACACCTTC. The variable domain in full, completed from reference TRBV5-1 and TRBJ1-2, reads KAGVTQTPRYLIKTRGQQVTLSCSPISGHRSVSWYQQTPGQGLQFLFEYFSETQRNKGNFPGRFSGRQFSNSRSEMNVSTLELGDSALYLCASSTGWGFGHGYTFGSGTRLTVV.

This clone was found once. The J gene is TRBJ1-2, the V gene TRBV7-8; D remains unclear. Germline values: CDR1 SGHVS, CDR2 FQNEAQ. The CDR3 runs to 12 residues. V lost 11 bases and J lost 3, with 13 bases in between. The CDR3 DNA sequence: TGTGCCGGTGCAGACAAATACTATGGCTACACCTTC. It translates to CAGADKYYGYTF. The full variable domain, rest sourced from reference TRBV7-8 and TRBJ1-2, is GAGVSQSPRYKVAKRGQDVALRCDPISGHVSLFWYQQALGQGPEFLTYFQNEAQLDKSGLPSDRFFAERPEGSVSTLKIQRTQQEDSAVYLCAGADKYYGYTFGSGTRLTVV.

The chain carries TRBV5-6 and TRBJ2-5, with D possibly being TRBD2 (6 bases). The CDR3 loop spans 17 amino acids. From germline, CDR1 is SGHDT and CDR2 YYEEEE. V gave up 3 bases and J gave up 5 bases, with 23 bases separating them. CDR3 protein: CASSSEGIRTRWETQYF. As DNA, the CDR3 is TGTGCCAGCAGCTCGGAGGGCATCCGGACCCGGTGGGAGACCCAGTACTTC.

The V and J genes are TRBV2 and TRBJ2-1, with D possibly TRBD2 on 6 matching bases. V was shortened by 7 bases and J by 4 bases, with 23 bases between the two germline ends. Germline V gene sequence: CDR1 SNHLY, CDR2 FYNNEI. CDR3 length equals 17 residues. CDR3: CASTPSVGGTRYNEQFF. The CDR3 DNA is TGTGCCAGCACCCCATCGGTGGGGGGTACGAGGTACAATGAGCAGTTCTTC.

This clone was recorded a few times. CDR3 DNA sequence: TGTGCCAGCAGCCATTTTAGGAGCCCTTCCTACGAGCAGTACTTC. It codes for CASSHFRSPSYEQYF. The chain is built from TRBV3-1 (or the pseudogene TRBV3-2) and TRBJ2-7; the D is unclear. Trimming left V 3 bases short and J 1 base short, with 13 bases between. The CDR3 is 15 amino acids. Germline assignment: CDR1 LGHDT and CDR2 YNNKEL (reference sequence).

J is TRBJ1-5 and V is TRBV27; 8 bases agree with TRBD1. V dropped 5 bases and J dropped 0; count of bases not matched to a gene: 6. Germline CDR1 MNHEY, CDR2 SMNVEV (reference sequence). The CDR3 length is 16 residues. The CDR3 coding sequence is TGTGCCAGCAGTATCACAGGGGGGTATAGCAATCAGCCCCAGCATTTT. Amino acids: CASSITGGYSNQPQHF.

This chain connects TRBV12-3 or TRBV12-4 to TRBJ2-2; D gene uncertain. CDR3 length: 13 residues. Trimming stripped 7 bases from V and 1 base from J, with 7 bases between. The CDR3, as DNA: TGTGCCAGCAAGCTTTGGAACACCGGGGAGCTGTTTTTT. Translated: CASKLWNTGELFF.

The rearrangement joins TRBV15 to TRBJ2-1; TRBD2 agrees at 8 bases. With V trimmed by 8 bases and J by 0 bases, 9 bases remained unmatched. This CDR3 contains 16 residues. Germline V gives CDR1 LNHNV, CDR2 YYDKDF (reference sequence). The CDR3, as DNA: TGTGCCACCGTGGATAAGCGGGAGAGCTCCTACAATGAGCAGTTCTTC. Translating it yields CATVDKRESSYNEQFF.

The chain recombines TRBV7-2 with TRBJ1-6, with D perhaps TRBD1 (5 bases). There are 16 residues in the CDR3. V lost 0 bases, J lost 9 bases, and 15 bases lay in between. The germline gives CDR1 SGHTA, CDR2 FQGNSA. The CDR3 DNA reads as TGTGCCAGCAGCTTAGCGGGGGGATATTTAGGTTCACCCCTCCACTTT. This translates into CASSLAGGYLGSPLHF.

The chain uses TRBV4-1 and TRBJ1-5, with TRBD1 as a possible D gene (5 bases). Per germline, CDR1 MGHRA and CDR2 YSYEKL. The CDR3 is made up of 15 amino acids. V was pared by 2 bases and J by 5 bases, with 13 bases between. The DNA of the CDR3 is TGCGCCAGCAGCCAAAATTCCGGGGGTGATCAGCCCCAGCATTTT. It codes for CASSQNSGGDQPQHF.

On this clone itself: A far larger clone is off by one base, so a read error is likely. The sample contains more than one DNA sequence encoding this CDR3. This sequence joins TRBV19 and TRBJ1-1, with D perhaps TRBD1 (6 bases). The CDR3 is 12 residues long. Germline assignment: CDR1 LNHDA and CDR2 SQIVND (reference sequence). Deletions cut 6 bases from V and 1 base from J, with 6 bases between. In DNA form, the CDR3 reads TGTGCCAGTAGGACAGGGAACACTGAAGCTTTCTTT. Protein: CASRTGNTEAFF.

The rearrangement joins TRBV5-1 to TRBJ1-3; 7 nucleotides match TRBD1. Trimming took 4 bases from V and 0 from J; bases not matched to a gene: 13. This CDR3 spans 18 amino acids. CDR1 and CDR2 (germline): SGHRS, YFSETQ. CDR3 loop: CASSPNPQGLYSGNTIYF. In DNA, the CDR3 is TGCGCCAGCAGCCCTAATCCACAGGGGCTATACTCTGGAAACACCATATATTTT.

The V and J genes are TRBV21-1 and TRBJ1-5. TRBV21-1 is designated a pseudogene. This CDR3 region has 17 residues. In DNA form, the CDR3 reads TGTGCCAGCAGCCAAAACTATGAGGGATATAGCAATCAGCCCCAGCATTTT. The encoded protein is CASSQNYEGYSNQPQHF.